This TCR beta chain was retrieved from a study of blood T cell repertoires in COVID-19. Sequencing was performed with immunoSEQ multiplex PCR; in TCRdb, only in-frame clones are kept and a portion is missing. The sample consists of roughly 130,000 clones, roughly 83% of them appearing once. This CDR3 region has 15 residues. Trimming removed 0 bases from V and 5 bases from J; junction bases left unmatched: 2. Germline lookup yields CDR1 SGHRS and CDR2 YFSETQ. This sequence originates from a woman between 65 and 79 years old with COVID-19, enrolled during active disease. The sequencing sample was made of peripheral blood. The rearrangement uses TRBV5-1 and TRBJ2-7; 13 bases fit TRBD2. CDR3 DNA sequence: TGCGCCAGCAGCTTGGACACTAGCGGGGGGGACGAGCAGTACTTC. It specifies CASSLDTSGGDEQYF.